The following is a T cell receptor (beta chain) sequence with its context. Its antigen is not identified. The data derive from a study of Tregs in tolerant kidney transplant recipients. The study, taken as a whole, reports: The most relevant donor-specific Treg TCRbeta repertoire apparently came from expansion with activated donor B cells. Findings come from small patient numbers and require larger validation. Biological reproducibility was not directly addressed in this study.

Germline values: CDR1 GTSNPN, CDR2 SVGIG (reference sequence). The CDR3 has 17 residues. V trimming: 4 bases; J trimming: 3 bases; junction bases outside the gene matches: 15. Unstimulated Tregs (CD4+CD25+CD127-) and CD4+CD25- non-Tregs were sorted from PBMCs. Clones were read by immunoSEQ multiplex PCR, and TCRdb kept only the in-frame ones, dropping some. The sample consists of about 240,000 clones, about 80% of them appearing once. The TCR originated in a human donor in good health. V and J are TRBV30 and TRBJ2-7, with 10 bases identical to TRBD1. What was sequenced was CD4+ T cells from blood. DNA of the CDR3: TGTGCCTGGAAAGACAGGGGGCAAATGTCCAAAAACTACGAGCAGTACTTC. Protein sequence: CAWKDRGQMSKNYEQYF.